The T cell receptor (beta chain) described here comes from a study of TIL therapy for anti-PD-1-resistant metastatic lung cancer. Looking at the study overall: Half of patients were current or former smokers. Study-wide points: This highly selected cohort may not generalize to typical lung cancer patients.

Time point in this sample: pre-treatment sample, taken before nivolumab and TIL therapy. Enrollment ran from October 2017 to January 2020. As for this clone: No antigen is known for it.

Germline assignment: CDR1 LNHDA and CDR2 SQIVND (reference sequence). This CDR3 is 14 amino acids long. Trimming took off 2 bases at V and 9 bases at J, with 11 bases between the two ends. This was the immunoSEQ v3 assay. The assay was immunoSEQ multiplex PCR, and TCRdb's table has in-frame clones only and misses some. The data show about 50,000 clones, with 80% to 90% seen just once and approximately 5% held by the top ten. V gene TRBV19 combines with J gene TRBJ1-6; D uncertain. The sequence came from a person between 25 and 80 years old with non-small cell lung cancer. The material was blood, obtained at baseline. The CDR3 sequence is CASSITEGISPLHF. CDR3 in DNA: TGTGCCAGTAGTATAACAGAGGGTATTTCACCCCTCCACTTT. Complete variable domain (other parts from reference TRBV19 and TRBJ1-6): DGGITQSPKYLFRKEGQNVTLSCEQNLNHDAMYWYRQDPGQGLRLIYYSQIVNDFQKGDIAEGYSVSREKKESFPLTVTSAQKNPTAFYLCASSITEGISPLHFGNGTRLTVT.